The clone carrying this T cell receptor (beta chain) appeared once. This CDR3 is 13 amino acids long. The germline V and J ends were trimmed by 11 bases and 4 bases, with 18 bases remaining between them. CDR1 SNHLY and CDR2 FYNNEI come from the germline V gene. These data are taken from a study of blood T cell repertoires in COVID-19. Study-level information: Material from acute and convalescent COVID-19 was sourced from the United States, Italy and Spain. T cells, B-cell-depleted T cells, or PBMCs provided the cDNA or gDNA that served as material.

Authors' data handling: Estimates of nucleated cell counts were drawn from the amplification of reference gene primers. The assay was immunoSEQ multiplex PCR, and TCRdb's table has in-frame clones only and misses some. That table supplies the V and J calls and clone size; D and trimming were determined from the DNA. The data show 150,000 to 200,000 clones, approximately 93% seen once. The sample was peripheral blood. The clonotype comes from a woman aged 55-69 years with COVID-19, enrolled during active disease. The gene calls are TRBV2 and TRBJ2-7; the D gene is possibly TRBD2 (6 bases). The CDR3 DNA is TGTGCCCAAGCGGTGGTTGGGAGGTACGAGCAGTACTTC. It yields the protein CAQAVVGRYEQYF. Drawing the rest from reference TRBV2 and TRBJ2-7, the complete variable domain is EPEVTQTPSHQVTQMGQEVILRCVPISNHLYFYWYRQILGQKVEFLVSFYNNEISEKSEIFDDQFSVERPDGSNFTLKIRSTKLEDSAMYFCAQAVVGRYEQYFGPGTRLTVT.